Listed below are T cell receptor beta chains from one sample, sequenced in a study of cytomegalovirus exposure and HLA in healthy donors. Measured with immunoSEQ multiplex PCR; TCRdb has only the in-frame clones, and not every one. The sample has 250,000 or so clones; around 87% are singletons. Source material: PBMCs. Receptors were obtained from a woman younger than 30 in good health and CMV-seronegative. Each CDR3 is given with its conserved first and last residue. D genes are given only for firm matches. For some rows the clone size is stated as once, few or many, or as a class when expanded; others skip it.

J: TRBJ2-5
size: -
V: TRBV5-1
D: -
DNA: TGCGCCAGCAGCTTGGGTCAGGGGCGGGAGACCCAGTACTTC
CDR3: CASSLGQGRETQYF

J: TRBJ1-2
size: once
V: TRBV5-4
D: -
DNA: TGTGCCAGCAGCTTGGGGCCGGGGGCTAACTATGGCTACACCTTC
CDR3: CASSLGPGANYGYTF

J: TRBJ2-3
size: -
V: TRBV10-3
D: TRBD1
DNA: TGTGCCATCACTCCGACAGGGAACCCTACTAGCACAGATACGCAGTATTTT
CDR3: CAITPTGNPTSTDTQYF

J: TRBJ1-6
size: -
V: TRBV7-9
D: -
DNA: TGTGCCAGCAGCTTAAGAGGCCAGAATAATTCACCCCTCCACTTT
CDR3: CASSLRGQNNSPLHF

J: TRBJ1-5
size: -
V: TRBV18
D: -
DNA: TGTGCCAGCTCACCCCTGCACACCGGAGGAAATCAGCCCCAGCATTTT
CDR3: CASSPLHTGGNQPQHF

J: TRBJ1-4
size: -
V: TRBV5-1
D: -
DNA: TGCGCCAGCAGCTTGACTGTAGCAACTAATGAAAAACTGTTTTTT
CDR3: CASSLTVATNEKLFF

J: TRBJ2-1
size: -
V: TRBV27
D: TRBD2
DNA: TGTGCCAGCACCCGCCGACGGGTCGGGGGGGCCTACAATGAGCAGTTCTTC
CDR3: CASTRRRVGGAYNEQFF

J: TRBJ2-1
size: -
V: TRBV19
D: TRBD1
DNA: TGTGCCAGTAGTATAGCACAGGGGGCTCCCTACAATGAGCAGTTCTTC
CDR3: CASSIAQGAPYNEQFF

J: TRBJ2-3
size: -
V: TRBV5-5
D: TRBD1
DNA: TGTGCCAGCAGCCCATTGGGACAGAGCACAGATACGCAGTATTTT
CDR3: CASSPLGQSTDTQYF

J: TRBJ2-2
size: -
V: TRBV6-6
D: TRBD2
DNA: TGTGCCAGCAGCCCACTTCCTAGCGGGGTGACCGGGGAGCTGTTTTTT
CDR3: CASSPLPSGVTGELFF

J: TRBJ2-3
size: -
V: TRBV12-5
D: TRBD2
DNA: TGTGCTAGTGGTTTGGGATTAGCGGGGGGGCCCGCAGATACGCAGTATTTT
CDR3: CASGLGLAGGPADTQYF

J: TRBJ1-1
size: -
V: TRBV6-5
D: TRBD1
DNA: TGTGCCAGCAGTAGGACAGGGTGGCTGAACACTGAAGCTTTCTTT
CDR3: CASSRTGWLNTEAFF

J: TRBJ2-3
size: -
V: TRBV10-3
D: -
DNA: TGTGCCATCAGTGATTTCGGGGTTTCAGATACGCAGTATTTT
CDR3: CAISDFGVSDTQYF

J: TRBJ2-6
size: -
V: TRBV7-2
D: -
DNA: TGTGCCAGCAGCTTAGGCGGTATTGGGGCCAACGTCCTGACTTTC
CDR3: CASSLGGIGANVLTF

J: TRBJ1-1
size: -
V: TRBV6-7
D: -
DNA: TGTGCCAGGGCAGACAGGTCTTGGGCGAACACTGAAGCTTTCTTT
CDR3: CARADRSWANTEAFF

J: TRBJ1-3
size: -
V: TRBV11-2
D: -
DNA: TGTGCCAGCAGCTTAGAAGTGGCGGCGGGCTCTGGAAACACCATATATTTT
CDR3: CASSLEVAAGSGNTIYF